This T cell receptor beta chain was recovered during a study of neurological immune-mediated disorders (dated by TCRdb to between 2017 and 2020). In the study overall: Among the roughly 34 multiple sclerosis patients, relapsing-remitting MS accounted for some 30 and secondary progressive MS accounted for 3. Peripheral blood TCR-beta repertoires from HTLV-I-associated myelopathy (HAM/TSP) patients, multiple sclerosis patients and healthy controls were compared by UMI-based sequencing. The approximately 100 TCR-beta libraries included longitudinal samples, technical triplicates and paired sorted CD4+ and CD8+ T-cell subsets alongside PBMC samples. The cohort included about 70 subjects: about 15 with HAM/TSP, around 34 with multiple sclerosis, and roughly 20 healthy controls.

cDNA synthesis used template-switch 5'RACE with a primer carrying a 10-nucleotide random unique molecular identifier tagging each TCR transcript. Over 180 million TCR-beta sequences, covering 15-18 subjects, were produced in each sequencing run. The RNeasy kit was used to extract total RNA. Using the KAPA Real-time Library Amplification kit, TCR-beta VDJ regions were amplified with primers for the TCR constant region and the 5'RACE anchor. A first PCR added sample indexes and Illumina adaptors, after which a second PCR increased the library yield. After purification with Ampure beads, the TCR product of roughly 650 bp was size-selected on a 2% E-gel SizeSelection system. Before pooling, libraries had their quality checked on a Bioanalyzer, their concentration measured with Qubit, and their quantity determined with the Kapa Library Quantification kit. Paired-end 2 x 150 bp sequencing of the libraries was performed on an Illumina HiSeq 2500. To increase sequence diversity, roughly 24-31% phiX was spiked into each library pool. The paper's processing steps were these. The quality-filtered reads were processed with the UMI-based MiGEC pipeline, whose error correction step removed more than 80% of the raw TCR sequences. IMGT germline references were used for alignment of VDJ genes, and clonotypes were defined by a unique CDR3 amino acid sequence together with V-J genes. Clonal expansion, Shannon diversity and CDR3 relatedness were evaluated with VDJtools (CalcPairwiseDistances, ClusterSamples), while phylogenetic trees were built in CLCbio workbench. Using coefficient-of-variation modelling across technical triplicates, the study counted a clone as expanded if it had at least 8 unique UMIs. TCRdb cleaned the public reads at Q25 with fastp, built clones with MiXCR and kept in-frame beta chains. Each CDR3 protein appears once, grouped with its most common genes and DNA. These V and J calls originate from TCRdb's pipeline instead of the authors' own analysis. Here the sample has around 66,000 distinct CDR3 sequences; roughly 4.8% occur a single time. Jointly, the top ten make up about 2.2% of the sample.

According to the germline V gene (reference sequence), CDR1 reads SGHKS and CDR2 reads YYEKEE. Inclusive of the bounding cysteine and phenylalanine, the CDR3 is 15 residues long. The DNA shown is the 45-base CDR3, in frame from base 1. A distance of 16 bases separates the germline ends of V and J, which lose 0 bases and 6 bases respectively. Findings and caveats that apply to the study as a whole: No association of the MS cluster with clinical or MRI features was observed, and the need for larger cohorts was stated by the authors. Phylogenetic analysis grouped repertoires from 18 of 34 MS patients into a cluster of related CDR3 sequences, suggesting a possible repertoire-level signature. The highest TCR clonal expansion was observed in HAM/TSP patients, whereas the lowest was observed in MS patients, even when compared with healthy controls. Expanded clones from different subjects shared no identical CDR3 amino acid sequences, which suggests that TCR-beta repertoires were private in all groups.

In this sample, this clonotype turned up many times. Its antigen specificity is not known. Base qualities are not at hand, and no much larger clone is one base apart. Unsorted PBMC libraries were generated from 2 million PBMCs stored in RNAlater at -80 °C until RNA extraction. The multiple sclerosis patients were enrolled in a US clinical protocol that evaluated disease progression with magnetic resonance imaging. Peripheral blood was subjected to Ficoll-Hypaque density gradient centrifugation to isolate PBMCs, which were then cryopreserved in liquid nitrogen. The receptor was isolated from a woman between 65 and 79 years old with multiple sclerosis. Source material: PBMCs. The chain is assembled from TRBV5-5 and TRBJ2-7, with the D assignment possibly TRBD1 or TRBD2, given 6 matching bases for each. CDR3 sequence: CASSLATGGTSEQYF. The nucleotide sequence is TGTGCCAGCAGCTTGGCGACAGGAGGGACTTCCGAGCAGTACTTC.